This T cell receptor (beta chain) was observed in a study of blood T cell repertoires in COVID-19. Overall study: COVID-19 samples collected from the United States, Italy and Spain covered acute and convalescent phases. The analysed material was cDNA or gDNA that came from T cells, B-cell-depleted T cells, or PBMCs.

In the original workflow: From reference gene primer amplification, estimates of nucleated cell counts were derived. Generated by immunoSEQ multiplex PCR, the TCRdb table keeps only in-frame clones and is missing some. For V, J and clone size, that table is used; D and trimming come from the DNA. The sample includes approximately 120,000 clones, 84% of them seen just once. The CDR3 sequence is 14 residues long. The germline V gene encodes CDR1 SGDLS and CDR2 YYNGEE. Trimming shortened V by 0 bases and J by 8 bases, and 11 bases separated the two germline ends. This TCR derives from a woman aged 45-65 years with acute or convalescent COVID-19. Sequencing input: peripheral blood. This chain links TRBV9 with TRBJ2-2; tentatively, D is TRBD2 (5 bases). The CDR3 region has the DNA TGTGCCAGCAGCGTAGGTGGAGGAGTGGGGGAGCTGTTTTTT. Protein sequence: CASSVGGGVGELFF.